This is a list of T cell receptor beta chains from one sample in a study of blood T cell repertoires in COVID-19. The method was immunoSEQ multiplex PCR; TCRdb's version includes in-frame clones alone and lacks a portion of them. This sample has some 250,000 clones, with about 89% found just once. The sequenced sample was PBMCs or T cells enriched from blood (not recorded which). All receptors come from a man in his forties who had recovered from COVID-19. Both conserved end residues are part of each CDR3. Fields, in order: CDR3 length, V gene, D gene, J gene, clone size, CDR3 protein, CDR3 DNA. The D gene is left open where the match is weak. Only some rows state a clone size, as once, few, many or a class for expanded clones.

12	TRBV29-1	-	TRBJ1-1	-	CSVDLGGVEAFF	TGCAGCGTTGACCTCGGAGGGGTTGAAGCTTTCTTT
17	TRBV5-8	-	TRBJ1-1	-	CASSPLRTRAPRPEAFF	TGTGCCAGCAGCCCCCTCCGGACACGGGCCCCTCGGCCTGAAGCTTTCTTT
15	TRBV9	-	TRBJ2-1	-	CARRGPARGGLFQFF	TGTGCCCGCCGCGGCCCGGCGAGGGGGGGGCTTTTTCAGTTCTTC
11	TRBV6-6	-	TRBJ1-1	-	CASTVTEEAFF	TGTGCCAGCACGGTTACCGAGGAAGCTTTCTTT
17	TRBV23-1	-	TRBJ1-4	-	CASSQSVPILSREKLFF	TGCGCCAGCAGTCAATCGGTCCCTATTCTTTCGAGGGAAAAACTGTTTTTT
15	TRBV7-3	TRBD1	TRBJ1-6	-	CASSPSGQANSPLHF	TGTGCCAGCAGCCCAAGCGGACAGGCTAATTCACCCCTCCACTTT
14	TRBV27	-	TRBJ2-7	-	CASSYSATPYEQYF	TGTGCCAGCAGTTATTCCGCTACCCCCTACGAGCAGTACTTC
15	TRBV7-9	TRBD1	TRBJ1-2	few	CASSSEAGTVSGYTF	TGTGCCAGCAGCTCGGAGGCCGGGACAGTCAGTGGCTACACCTTC
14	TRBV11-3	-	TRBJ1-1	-	CASRNGRARTEAFF	TGTGCCAGCCGGAATGGCAGGGCAAGGACTGAAGCTTTCTTT
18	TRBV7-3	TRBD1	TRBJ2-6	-	CASSSGTGVMSGANVLTF	TGTGCCAGCAGCTCCGGGACAGGGGTTATGTCTGGGGCCAACGTCCTGACTTTC
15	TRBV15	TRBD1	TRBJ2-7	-	CATSRGTGGPYEQYF	TGTGCCACCAGCAGAGGAACAGGGGGCCCCTACGAGCAGTACTTC
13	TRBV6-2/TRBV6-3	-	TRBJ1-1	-	CASSYTRGSEAFF	TGTGCCAGCAGTTACACTCGGGGGTCTGAAGCTTTCTTT
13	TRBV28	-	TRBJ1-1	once	CASSSGGGGEAFF	TGTGCCAGCAGCTCCGGGGGGGGTGGAGAAGCTTTCTTT
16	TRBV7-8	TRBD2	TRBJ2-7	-	CASSAEEGGPVGEQYF	TGTGCCAGCAGCGCCGAAGAGGGAGGGCCGGTGGGGGAGCAGTACTTC
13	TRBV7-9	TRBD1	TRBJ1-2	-	CASSDRGNYGYTF	TGTGCCAGCAGCGACAGGGGGAACTATGGCTACACCTTC
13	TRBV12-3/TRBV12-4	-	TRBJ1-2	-	CASSLQLIYSYTF	TGTGCCAGCAGTCTACAGCTAATTTATAGCTACACCTTC
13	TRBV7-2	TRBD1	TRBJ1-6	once	CASSHRGDSPLHF	TGTGCCAGCAGCCACAGGGGGGATTCACCCCTCCACTTT
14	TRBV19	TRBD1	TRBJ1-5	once	CASSRTGVDQPQHF	TGTGCCAGTAGCCGGACAGGGGTAGATCAGCCCCAGCATTTT
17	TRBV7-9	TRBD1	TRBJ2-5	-	CASSPSGWDRGRETQYF	TGTGCCAGCAGCCCTTCCGGATGGGACAGGGGTCGGGAGACCCAGTACTTC
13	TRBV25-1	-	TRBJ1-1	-	CASIQNSGRKAFF	TGTGCCAGCATTCAAAACTCGGGTAGAAAAGCTTTCTTT
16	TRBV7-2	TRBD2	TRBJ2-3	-	CASSPGLASRGGAQYF	TGTGCCAGCAGTCCCGGACTAGCGTCCAGAGGGGGGGCGCAGTATTTT
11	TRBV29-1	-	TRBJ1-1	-	CSVEEGREAFF	TGCAGCGTTGAGGAGGGGCGTGAAGCTTTCTTT
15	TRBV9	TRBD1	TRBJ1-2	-	CASSGRDRFNYGYTF	TGTGCCAGCAGCGGCCGGGACAGGTTTAACTATGGCTACACCTTC